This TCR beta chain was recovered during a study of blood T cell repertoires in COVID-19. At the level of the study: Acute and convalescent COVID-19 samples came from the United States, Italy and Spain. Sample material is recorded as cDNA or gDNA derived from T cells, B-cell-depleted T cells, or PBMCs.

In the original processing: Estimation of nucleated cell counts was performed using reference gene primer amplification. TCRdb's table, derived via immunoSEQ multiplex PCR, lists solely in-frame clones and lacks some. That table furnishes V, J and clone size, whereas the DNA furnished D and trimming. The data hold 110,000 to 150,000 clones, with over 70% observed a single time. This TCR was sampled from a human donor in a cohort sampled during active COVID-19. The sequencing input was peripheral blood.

This chain's CDR3 is CASSEAHFISSGNTIYF. CDR3 bases: TGTGCCAGCAGTGAAGCGCATTTCATTAGCTCTGGAAACACCATATATTTT. This chain joins TRBV6-1 and TRBJ1-3; D ambiguous. CDR1 MNHNS and CDR2 SASEGT come from the germline V gene. The V gene lost 0 bases and the J gene lost 0 bases, with 12 bases spanning the gap. This CDR3 is built from 17 residues.